This T cell receptor beta chain was documented in a study of STAT5B mutations in CD4+ large granular lymphocyte leukemia. CDR3 length: 13 residues. The V gene's germline CDR1 is LNHNV and CDR2 YYDKDF (reference sequence). V lost 4 bases, J lost 4 bases, and 10 bases lay in between. Profiling relied on immunoSEQ multiplex PCR, and the TCRdb table lists in-frame clones only, not all of them. The sample carries around 20,000 clones, 82% recorded once. Material for sequencing was CD4+ T cells from blood buffy coats. The receptor was derived from a human donor in good health. V gene TRBV15 combines with J gene TRBJ2-5; D is perhaps TRBD1 (6 bases). CDR3 bases: TGTGCCACCAGCATGGGGGCCGGAGAGACCCAGTACTTC. It yields the protein CATSMGAGETQYF.